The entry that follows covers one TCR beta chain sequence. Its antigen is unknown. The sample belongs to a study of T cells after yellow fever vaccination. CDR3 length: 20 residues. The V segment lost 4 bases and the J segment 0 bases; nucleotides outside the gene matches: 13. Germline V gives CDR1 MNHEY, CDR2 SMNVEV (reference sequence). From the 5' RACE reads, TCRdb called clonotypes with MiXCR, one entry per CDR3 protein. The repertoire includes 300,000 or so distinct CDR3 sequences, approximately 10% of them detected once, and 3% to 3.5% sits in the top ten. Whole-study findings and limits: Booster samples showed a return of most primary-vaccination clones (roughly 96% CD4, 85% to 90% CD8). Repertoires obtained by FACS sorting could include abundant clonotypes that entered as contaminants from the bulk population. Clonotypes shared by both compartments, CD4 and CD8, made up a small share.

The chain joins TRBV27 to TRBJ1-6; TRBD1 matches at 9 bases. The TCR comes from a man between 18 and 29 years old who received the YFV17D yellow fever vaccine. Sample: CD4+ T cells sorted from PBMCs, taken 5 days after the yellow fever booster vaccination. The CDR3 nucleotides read TGTGCCAGCAGTTCAAACGCGGACAGGGGCAATGGCTCCTATAATTCACCCCTCCACTTT. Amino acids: CASSSNADRGNGSYNSPLHF.